A selection of T cell receptor beta chains follows, all from one sample in a study of response to subunit inactivated influenza vaccine. A single record per CDR3 protein comes from TCRdb applying MiXCR to the RT-PCR reads. The sample includes just under 550,000 distinct CDR3 sequences, under 30% seen only once; the top ten take approximately 3%. These data were also filed under a second study, of T cells expressing NK-cell markers.

The sample in question was CD4+ T cells sorted from PBMCs, obtained 11 to 12 days after vaccination. These receptors were collected from a man between 50 and 59 years old who received an inactivated influenza vaccine. Each CDR3 is given with its conserved first and last residue. Each record gives: CDR3 protein, CDR3 DNA, J gene, clone size, D gene, CDR3 length, V gene. A D gene is named only where the DNA matches it firmly. Size values are once, few and many counts, or a class for expanded clones, and some rows have none.

CDR3 protein: CASSQDRMNSPLHF; CDR3 DNA: TGCGCCAGCAGCCAAGATAGAATGAATTCACCCCTCCACTTT; J gene: TRBJ1-6; clone size: NA; D gene: NA; CDR3 length: 14; V gene: TRBV4-3
CDR3 protein: CASSQGRGGNEKLFF; CDR3 DNA: TGCGCCAGCAGCCAAGGGCGAGGGGGTAATGAAAAACTGTTTTTT; J gene: TRBJ1-4; clone size: NA; D gene: NA; CDR3 length: 15; V gene: TRBV4-3
CDR3 protein: CASSVSGGETQYF; CDR3 DNA: TGTGCCAGCAGCGTATCAGGGGGAGAGACCCAGTACTTC; J gene: TRBJ2-5; clone size: few; D gene: TRBD1; CDR3 length: 13; V gene: TRBV9
CDR3 protein: CSVKTGLGETQYF; CDR3 DNA: TGCAGTGTCAAGACAGGGCTTGGAGAGACCCAGTACTTC; J gene: TRBJ2-5; clone size: few; D gene: TRBD1; CDR3 length: 13; V gene: TRBV20-1
CDR3 protein: CASSPGGARNTIYF; CDR3 DNA: TGTGCCAGCAGCCCTGGCGGGGCGCGAAACACCATATATTTT; J gene: TRBJ1-3; clone size: few; D gene: NA; CDR3 length: 14; V gene: TRBV12-3/TRBV12-4
CDR3 protein: CAISGPTDSYLSGANVLTF; CDR3 DNA: TGTGCCATCAGTGGGCCGACAGATTCCTACCTCTCTGGGGCCAACGTCCTGACTTTC; J gene: TRBJ2-6; clone size: NA; D gene: NA; CDR3 length: 19; V gene: TRBV10-3
CDR3 protein: CIAEGTSGKNEQFF; CDR3 DNA: TGCATTGCTGAAGGGACTAGCGGGAAAAATGAGCAGTTCTTC; J gene: TRBJ2-1; clone size: NA; D gene: TRBD2; CDR3 length: 14; V gene: TRBV20-1
CDR3 protein: CASSHGLGTGELFF; CDR3 DNA: TGTGCCAGCAGCCACGGCTTGGGGACCGGGGAGCTGTTTTTT; J gene: TRBJ2-2; clone size: NA; D gene: NA; CDR3 length: 14; V gene: TRBV3-1
CDR3 protein: CASSDRGRGYTF; CDR3 DNA: TGTGCCAGCAGCGACAGGGGGCGAGGCTACACCTTC; J gene: TRBJ1-2; clone size: NA; D gene: TRBD1; CDR3 length: 12; V gene: TRBV2
CDR3 protein: CASRGTSGAFEQFF; CDR3 DNA: TGTGCCAGCAGGGGGACTAGCGGGGCATTCGAGCAGTTCTTC; J gene: TRBJ2-1; clone size: once; D gene: TRBD2; CDR3 length: 14; V gene: TRBV25-1
CDR3 protein: CSVAQGAGSYEQYF; CDR3 DNA: TGCAGCGTTGCCCAAGGGGCAGGGTCCTACGAGCAGTACTTC; J gene: TRBJ2-7; clone size: few; D gene: NA; CDR3 length: 14; V gene: TRBV29-1
CDR3 protein: CASSPGTGEQFF; CDR3 DNA: TGTGCCAGCAGTCCTGGGACAGGTGAGCAGTTCTTC; J gene: TRBJ2-1; clone size: NA; D gene: TRBD1; CDR3 length: 12; V gene: TRBV6-5
CDR3 protein: CASSQPNRLAGAYEQYF; CDR3 DNA: TGTGCCAGCAGCCAGCCGAATAGACTAGCGGGAGCCTACGAGCAGTACTTC; J gene: TRBJ2-7; clone size: NA; D gene: TRBD2; CDR3 length: 17; V gene: TRBV7-2
CDR3 protein: CASSTGGLAGLSGELFF; CDR3 DNA: TGCGCCAGCAGCACCGGGGGACTAGCGGGGCTTTCCGGGGAGCTGTTTTTT; J gene: TRBJ2-2; clone size: NA; D gene: TRBD2; CDR3 length: 17; V gene: TRBV5-1
CDR3 protein: CASSSLTGNSGELFF; CDR3 DNA: TGTGCCAGCAGCTCCTTAACAGGGAACTCCGGGGAGCTGTTTTTT; J gene: TRBJ2-2; clone size: NA; D gene: NA; CDR3 length: 15; V gene: TRBV5-4
CDR3 protein: CASSGRGPGINQPQHF; CDR3 DNA: TGTGCCAGCAGTGGCCGAGGACCGGGAATAAATCAGCCCCAGCATTTT; J gene: TRBJ1-5; clone size: NA; D gene: NA; CDR3 length: 16; V gene: TRBV6-1
CDR3 protein: CASSFALSGLYTDTQYF; CDR3 DNA: TGTGCCAGCAGCTTCGCCCTCTCGGGACTCTACACAGATACGCAGTATTTT; J gene: TRBJ2-3; clone size: few; D gene: NA; CDR3 length: 17; V gene: TRBV7-2
CDR3 protein: CASSRDRGSYNEQFF; CDR3 DNA: TGTGCCAGCAGTCGGGACAGGGGGTCGTACAATGAGCAGTTCTTC; J gene: TRBJ2-1; clone size: many; D gene: TRBD1; CDR3 length: 15; V gene: TRBV7-2
CDR3 protein: CASSRSSGRAYNEQFF; CDR3 DNA: TGTGCCAGCAGTCGGTCTAGCGGGAGGGCTTACAATGAGCAGTTCTTC; J gene: TRBJ2-1; clone size: many; D gene: TRBD2; CDR3 length: 16; V gene: TRBV6-2/TRBV6-3
CDR3 protein: CASSYRQARETQYF; CDR3 DNA: TGTGCCAGCAGTTACCGGCAGGCACGGGAGACCCAGTACTTC; J gene: TRBJ2-5; clone size: few; D gene: NA; CDR3 length: 14; V gene: TRBV6-5
CDR3 protein: CASTQHVEEKLFF; CDR3 DNA: TGTGCCAGCACCCAGCACGTCGAAGAAAAACTGTTTTTT; J gene: TRBJ1-4; clone size: few; D gene: NA; CDR3 length: 13; V gene: TRBV12-3/TRBV12-4
CDR3 protein: CASSPGQGADIQYF; CDR3 DNA: TGTGCCAGCAGCCCGGGACAGGGGGCCGACATTCAGTACTTC; J gene: TRBJ2-4; clone size: NA; D gene: TRBD1; CDR3 length: 14; V gene: TRBV7-2
CDR3 protein: CASSNRGRTDTQYF; CDR3 DNA: TGTGCCAGCAGTAACAGGGGGCGCACAGATACGCAGTATTTT; J gene: TRBJ2-3; clone size: NA; D gene: TRBD1; CDR3 length: 14; V gene: TRBV6-5
CDR3 protein: CASRTGQGRSEKLFF; CDR3 DNA: TGTGCCAGCAGAACTGGACAGGGGAGAAGTGAAAAACTGTTTTTT; J gene: TRBJ1-4; clone size: NA; D gene: TRBD1; CDR3 length: 15; V gene: TRBV12-3/TRBV12-4
CDR3 protein: CASSQVLRAGGYNEQFF; CDR3 DNA: TGTGCCAGCAGCCAAGTTCTCCGAGCGGGGGGGTACAATGAGCAGTTCTTC; J gene: TRBJ2-1; clone size: NA; D gene: TRBD2; CDR3 length: 17; V gene: TRBV3-1
CDR3 protein: CAAGGYPGTSGGEQYF; CDR3 DNA: TGTGCCGCCGGAGGCTATCCCGGGACTAGCGGGGGCGAGCAGTACTTC; J gene: TRBJ2-7; clone size: few; D gene: TRBD2; CDR3 length: 16; V gene: TRBV10-3
CDR3 protein: CASSYGLMSSSYNSPLHF; CDR3 DNA: TGTGCCAGCAGTTACGGGTTGATGAGCAGCTCCTATAATTCACCCCTCCACTTT; J gene: TRBJ1-6; clone size: NA; D gene: NA; CDR3 length: 18; V gene: TRBV6-5
CDR3 protein: CASSLPANYGYTF; CDR3 DNA: TGTGCCAGCAGCTTACCCGCTAACTATGGCTACACCTTC; J gene: TRBJ1-2; clone size: many; D gene: NA; CDR3 length: 13; V gene: TRBV7-9
CDR3 protein: CATKDRGRHEQYF; CDR3 DNA: TGTGCCACCAAAGACAGGGGCAGGCACGAGCAGTACTTC; J gene: TRBJ2-7; clone size: NA; D gene: TRBD1; CDR3 length: 13; V gene: TRBV28
CDR3 protein: CSARDHRAVGNTEAFF; CDR3 DNA: TGCAGTGCTAGAGATCACAGGGCGGTGGGGAACACTGAAGCTTTCTTT; J gene: TRBJ1-1; clone size: few; D gene: NA; CDR3 length: 16; V gene: TRBV20-1
CDR3 protein: CSVPRQGGTEAFF; CDR3 DNA: TGCAGCGTTCCCCGACAGGGGGGCACTGAAGCTTTCTTT; J gene: TRBJ1-1; clone size: few; D gene: TRBD1; CDR3 length: 13; V gene: TRBV29-1
CDR3 protein: CASSLESGRGQETQYF; CDR3 DNA: TGTGCCAGCAGCTTGGAGTCAGGGAGGGGACAAGAGACCCAGTACTTC; J gene: TRBJ2-5; clone size: NA; D gene: TRBD2; CDR3 length: 16; V gene: TRBV5-6
CDR3 protein: CASSEFAGQPYEQYF; CDR3 DNA: TGTGCCAGCAGTGAATTTGCGGGACAGCCCTACGAGCAGTACTTC; J gene: TRBJ2-7; clone size: NA; D gene: NA; CDR3 length: 15; V gene: TRBV6-4
CDR3 protein: CASSQTGQTTYEQYF; CDR3 DNA: TGCGCCAGCAGCCAAACTGGCCAGACAACCTACGAGCAGTACTTC; J gene: TRBJ2-7; clone size: few; D gene: NA; CDR3 length: 15; V gene: TRBV4-1
CDR3 protein: CASRDRDAANYGYTF; CDR3 DNA: TGTGCCAGCAGAGATAGGGACGCCGCTAACTATGGCTACACCTTC; J gene: TRBJ1-2; clone size: NA; D gene: NA; CDR3 length: 15; V gene: TRBV6-1
CDR3 protein: CASSVRGSENGYTF; CDR3 DNA: TGTGCCAGCAGTGTCAGGGGAAGTGAGAATGGCTACACCTTC; J gene: TRBJ1-2; clone size: few; D gene: NA; CDR3 length: 14; V gene: TRBV6-1
CDR3 protein: CASSHWGPQETQYF; CDR3 DNA: TGTGCCAGCAGCCACTGGGGCCCGCAAGAGACCCAGTACTTC; J gene: TRBJ2-5; clone size: NA; D gene: NA; CDR3 length: 14; V gene: TRBV7-6
CDR3 protein: CASSVGVSSYEQYF; CDR3 DNA: TGTGCCAGCAGCGTAGGTGTCTCATCCTACGAGCAGTACTTC; J gene: TRBJ2-7; clone size: NA; D gene: NA; CDR3 length: 14; V gene: TRBV9
CDR3 protein: CASSLMGLAGRYEQFF; CDR3 DNA: TGTGCCAGCAGTTTAATGGGACTAGCGGGGCGATATGAGCAGTTCTTC; J gene: TRBJ2-1; clone size: NA; D gene: TRBD2; CDR3 length: 16; V gene: TRBV28